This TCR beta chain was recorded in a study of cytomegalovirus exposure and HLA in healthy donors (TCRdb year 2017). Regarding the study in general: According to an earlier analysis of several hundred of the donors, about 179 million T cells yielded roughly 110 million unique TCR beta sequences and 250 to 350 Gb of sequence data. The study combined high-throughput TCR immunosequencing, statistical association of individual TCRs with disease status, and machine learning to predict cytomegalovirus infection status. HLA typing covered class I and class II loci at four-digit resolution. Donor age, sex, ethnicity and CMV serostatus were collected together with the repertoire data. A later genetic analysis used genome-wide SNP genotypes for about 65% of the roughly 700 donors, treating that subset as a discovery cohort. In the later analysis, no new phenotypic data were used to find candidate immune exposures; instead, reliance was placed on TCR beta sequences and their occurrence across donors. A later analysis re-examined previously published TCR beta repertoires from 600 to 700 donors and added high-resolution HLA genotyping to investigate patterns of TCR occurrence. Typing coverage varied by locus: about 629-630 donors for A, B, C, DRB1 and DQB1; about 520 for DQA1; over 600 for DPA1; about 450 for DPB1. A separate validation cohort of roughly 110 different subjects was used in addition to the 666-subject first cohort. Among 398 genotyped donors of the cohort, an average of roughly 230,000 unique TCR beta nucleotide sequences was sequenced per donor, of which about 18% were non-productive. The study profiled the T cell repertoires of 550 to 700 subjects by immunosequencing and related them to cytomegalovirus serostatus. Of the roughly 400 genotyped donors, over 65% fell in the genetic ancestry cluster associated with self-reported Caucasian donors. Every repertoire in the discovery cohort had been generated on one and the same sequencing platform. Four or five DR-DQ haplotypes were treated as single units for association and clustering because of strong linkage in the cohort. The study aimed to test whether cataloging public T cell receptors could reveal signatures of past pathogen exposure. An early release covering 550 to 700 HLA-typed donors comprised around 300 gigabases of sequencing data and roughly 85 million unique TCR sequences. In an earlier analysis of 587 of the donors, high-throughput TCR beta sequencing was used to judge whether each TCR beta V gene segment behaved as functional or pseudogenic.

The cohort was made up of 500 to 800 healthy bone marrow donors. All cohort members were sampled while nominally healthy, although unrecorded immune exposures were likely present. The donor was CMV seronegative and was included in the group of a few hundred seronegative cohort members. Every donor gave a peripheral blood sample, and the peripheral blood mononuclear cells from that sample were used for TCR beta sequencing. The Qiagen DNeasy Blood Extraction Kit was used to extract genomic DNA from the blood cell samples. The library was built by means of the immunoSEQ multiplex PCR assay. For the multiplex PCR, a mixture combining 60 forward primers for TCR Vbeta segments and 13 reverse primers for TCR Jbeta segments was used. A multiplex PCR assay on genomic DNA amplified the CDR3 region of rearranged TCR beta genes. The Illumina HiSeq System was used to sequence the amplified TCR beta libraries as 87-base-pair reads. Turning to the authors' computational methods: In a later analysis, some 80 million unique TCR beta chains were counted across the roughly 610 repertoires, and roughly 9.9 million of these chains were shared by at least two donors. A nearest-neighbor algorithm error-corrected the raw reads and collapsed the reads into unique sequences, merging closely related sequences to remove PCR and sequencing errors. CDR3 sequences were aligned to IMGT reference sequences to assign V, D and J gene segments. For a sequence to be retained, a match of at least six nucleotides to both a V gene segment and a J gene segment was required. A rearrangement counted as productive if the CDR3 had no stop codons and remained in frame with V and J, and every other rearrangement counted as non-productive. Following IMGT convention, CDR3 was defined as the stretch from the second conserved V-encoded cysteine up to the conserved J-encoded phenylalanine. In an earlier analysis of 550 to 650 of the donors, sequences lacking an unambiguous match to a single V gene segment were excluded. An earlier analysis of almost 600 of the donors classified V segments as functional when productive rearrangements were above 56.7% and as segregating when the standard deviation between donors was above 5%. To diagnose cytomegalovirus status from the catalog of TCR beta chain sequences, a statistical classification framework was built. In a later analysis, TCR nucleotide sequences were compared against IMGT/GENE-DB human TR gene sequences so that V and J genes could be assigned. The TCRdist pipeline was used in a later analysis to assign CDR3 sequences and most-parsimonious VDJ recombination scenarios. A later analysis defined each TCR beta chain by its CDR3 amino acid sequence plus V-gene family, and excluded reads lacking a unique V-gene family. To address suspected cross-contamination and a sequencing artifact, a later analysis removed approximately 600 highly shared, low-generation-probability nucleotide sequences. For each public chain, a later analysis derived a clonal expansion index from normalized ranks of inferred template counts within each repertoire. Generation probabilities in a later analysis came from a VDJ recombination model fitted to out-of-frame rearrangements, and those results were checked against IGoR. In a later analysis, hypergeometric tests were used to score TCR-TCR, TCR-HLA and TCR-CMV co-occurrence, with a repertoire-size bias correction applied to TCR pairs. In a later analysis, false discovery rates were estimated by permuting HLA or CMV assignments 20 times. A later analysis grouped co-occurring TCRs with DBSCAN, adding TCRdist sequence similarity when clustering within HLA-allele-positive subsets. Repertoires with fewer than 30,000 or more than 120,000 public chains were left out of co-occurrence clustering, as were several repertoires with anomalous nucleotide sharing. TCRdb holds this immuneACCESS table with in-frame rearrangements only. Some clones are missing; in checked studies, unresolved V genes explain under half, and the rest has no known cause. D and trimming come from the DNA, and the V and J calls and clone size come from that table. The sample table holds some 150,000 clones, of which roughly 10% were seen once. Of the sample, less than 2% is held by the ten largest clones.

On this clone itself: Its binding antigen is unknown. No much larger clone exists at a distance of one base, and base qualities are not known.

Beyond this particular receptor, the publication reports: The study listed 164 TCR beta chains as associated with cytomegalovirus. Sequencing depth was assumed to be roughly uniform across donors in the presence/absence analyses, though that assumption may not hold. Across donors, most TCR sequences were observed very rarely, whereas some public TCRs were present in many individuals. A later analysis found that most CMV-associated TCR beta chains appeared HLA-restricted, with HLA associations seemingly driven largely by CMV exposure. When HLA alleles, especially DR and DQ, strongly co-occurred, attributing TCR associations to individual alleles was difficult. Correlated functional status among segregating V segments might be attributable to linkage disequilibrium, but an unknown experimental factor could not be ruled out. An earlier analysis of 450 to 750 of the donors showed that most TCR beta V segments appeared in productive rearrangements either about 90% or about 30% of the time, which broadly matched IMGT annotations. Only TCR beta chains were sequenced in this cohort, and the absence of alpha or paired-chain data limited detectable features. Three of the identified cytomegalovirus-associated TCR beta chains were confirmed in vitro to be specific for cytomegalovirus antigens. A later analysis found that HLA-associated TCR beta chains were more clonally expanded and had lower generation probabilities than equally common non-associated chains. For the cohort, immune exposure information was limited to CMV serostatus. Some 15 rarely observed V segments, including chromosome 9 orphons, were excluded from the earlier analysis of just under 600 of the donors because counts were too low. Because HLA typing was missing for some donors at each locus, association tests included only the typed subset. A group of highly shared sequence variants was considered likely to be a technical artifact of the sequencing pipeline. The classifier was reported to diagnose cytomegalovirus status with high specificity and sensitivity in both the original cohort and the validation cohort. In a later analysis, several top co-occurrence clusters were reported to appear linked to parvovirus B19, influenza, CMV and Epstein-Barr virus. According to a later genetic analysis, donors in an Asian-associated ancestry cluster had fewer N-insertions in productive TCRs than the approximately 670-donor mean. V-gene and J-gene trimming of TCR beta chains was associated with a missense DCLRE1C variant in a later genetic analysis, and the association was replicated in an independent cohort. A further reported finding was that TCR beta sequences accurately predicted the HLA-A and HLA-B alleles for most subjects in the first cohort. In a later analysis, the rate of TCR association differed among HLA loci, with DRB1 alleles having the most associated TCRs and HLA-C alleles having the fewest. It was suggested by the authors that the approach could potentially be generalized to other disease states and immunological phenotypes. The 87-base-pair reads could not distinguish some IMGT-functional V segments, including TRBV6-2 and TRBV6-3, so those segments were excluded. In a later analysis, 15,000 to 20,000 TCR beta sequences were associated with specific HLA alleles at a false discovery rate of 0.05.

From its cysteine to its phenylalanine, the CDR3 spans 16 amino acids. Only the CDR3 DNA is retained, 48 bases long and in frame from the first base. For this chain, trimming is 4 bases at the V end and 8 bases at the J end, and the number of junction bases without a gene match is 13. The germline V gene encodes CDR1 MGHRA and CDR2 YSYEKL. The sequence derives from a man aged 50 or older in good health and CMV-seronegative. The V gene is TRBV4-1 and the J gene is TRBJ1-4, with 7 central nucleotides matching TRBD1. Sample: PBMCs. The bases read TGCGCCAGCAGCCGGGGAGCGACAGGGTCTTACGAAAAACTGTTTTTT. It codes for CASSRGATGSYEKLFF.